This TCR beta chain was found in a study of cytomegalovirus exposure and HLA in healthy donors. Repertoires were generated with immunoSEQ multiplex PCR, while TCRdb's copy carries only in-frame clones and drops some. Here the sample spans about 73,000 clones, 85% to 95% being singletons. Germline V gene lookup returns CDR1 MNHEY and CDR2 SMNVEV (reference sequence). V shed 4 bases, J shed 0 bases, and the junction held 15 bases outside the gene matches. The CDR3 extends over 19 amino acids. The chain uses TRBV27 and TRBJ2-3; 8 bases are a match to TRBD2. Sequencing was carried out using PBMCs. The receptor comes from a man younger than 35 in good health and CMV-seronegative. CDR3 sequence reads: CASSWSGGAFLSSTDTQYF. CDR3 DNA sequence: TGTGCCAGCAGTTGGTCCGGGGGGGCTTTTCTGTCTAGCACAGATACGCAGTATTTT.